This T cell receptor (beta chain) was recovered during a study of blood T cell repertoires in COVID-19. Study overall: Sample material is recorded as cDNA or gDNA derived from T cells, B-cell-depleted T cells, or PBMCs.

Clones were read by immunoSEQ multiplex PCR, and TCRdb kept only the in-frame ones, dropping some. Here the sample spans roughly 150,000 clones, almost 85% being singletons. The sequence derives from a woman over 75 with COVID-19, enrolled during active disease. The material sequenced was peripheral blood.

Written as DNA, the CDR3 is TGTGCCAGCAGCTTTGGGCAGGCCACCGGGGAGCTGTTTTTT. This sequence encodes CASSFGQATGELFF. The rearrangement links TRBV5-5 to TRBJ2-2; D unclear. The CDR3 sequence is 14 residues long. The germline gives CDR1 SGHKS, CDR2 YYEKEE (reference sequence). Trimming took off 2 bases at V and 4 bases at J, with 9 bases between the two ends.